This TCR beta chain was recorded in a study of tumor-infiltrating lymphocytes in primary liver carcinoma (dated 2017 in TCRdb). Study-wide context: Hepatocellular carcinoma (four) or combined HCC and intrahepatic cholangiocarcinoma (one) was present in the five patients, who were three men and two women aged 30 to 69 years. Each sample produced roughly 3.65 to 8 million productive TCRbeta reads, and read depth showed no significant difference between tissue types. Across five regions of each liver tumor, along with adjacent normal tissue and blood, the study brought together TCRbeta repertoire sequencing, expression microarrays and whole-exome sequencing. To link TCRbeta repertoire diversity with the local molecular phenotype, the approximately 25 tumor region samples were profiled using Agilent mRNA microarrays. The tumors of the five patients were staged as T1-T3 N0M0, with maximum diameters ranging from roughly 4 to 10 cm. Reproducibility between technical replicate repertoires was high, with correlation coefficients above 0.95 and mean shared-clone rates about 0.9. A total of approximately 35 specimens from 5 patients underwent TCRbeta repertoire sequencing, comprising 25 tumor regions, 5 adjacent noncancerous liver tissues and 5 peripheral blood samples. Overall results and qualifications from the work: Only roughly 7-24% of top clones appeared in all five regions of a tumor, which suggests that tumor-infiltrating T cells are spatially heterogeneous. The study included only five patients, and the authors note findings should be validated in a larger study. Compared with blood, tumors had a significantly larger share of the repertoire taken up by the top 250 clones (p = 0.039). Repertoire overlap was higher between tumor regions (mean roughly 35%) than tumor-adjacent (approximately 17%) or tumor-blood (approximately 14%) pairs, consistent with antigen-driven expansion. Because only the TCR beta chain was sequenced and unpaired alpha chains were not captured, true repertoire diversity is likely underestimated. Comparison of CD4+ and CD8+ T cell repertoires was precluded by the use of bulk unsorted samples.

This clonotype was seen repeatedly, ten times or more. This clone's antigen is unknown. Base qualities are missing; no much larger clone stands one base away. Including the terminal cysteine and phenylalanine, the CDR3 comprises 17 residues. CDR3 DNA is the only sequence kept; it has 51 bases, read in frame from the first base. Compared with germline, V lacks 6 bases and J lacks 1 base; bases without a gene match: 5. TCRbeta-specific cDNA was reverse-transcribed from approximately 500 ng total RNA using a constant-region primer and ProtoScript II reverse transcriptase. The TCRbeta libraries were prepared through three rounds of nested multiplex PCR following a slightly modified ARM-PCR procedure. Multiplex TRBV1-TRBV30 forward primers and a Cbeta reverse primer were used in the first two PCR rounds, each of which was run for about 10 cycles. Sample barcodes and Illumina adapters were added in a final 25-cycle PCR using Deep VentR polymerase. Before sequencing, amplicons of 200-500 bp were purified from gel using a QIAquick gel extraction kit. An Illumina HiSeq 2500 was used to sequence the TCRbeta amplicons, generating 250-bp paired-end reads. The authors processed their data as follows. To recover full CDR3 sequences, reads were quality-trimmed using Trimmomatic v0.33 and paired reads were then merged using FLASH v1.2.11. V, D and J germline segments were assigned to the rearranged TCRbeta sequences by MiGEC v1.2.1b. Clonotype statistics and Shannon-Wiener diversity indices were computed with VDJtools v1.0.0. To reduce sampling bias, subsequent analyses other than the diversity analysis used only the 250 most abundant clonotypes in each sample. TCRdb ran its own pipeline on the public reads, namely fastp trimming at Q25 and MiXCR clone calling, and kept in-frame beta chains. Rows are combined by CDR3 protein, so each entry shows the most common genes and DNA. It is TCRdb's table, rather than the study itself, that gives the V and J calls and clone size. The sample table holds 95,000 to 150,000 distinct CDR3 sequences, of which about 68% were seen once. The ten largest clones represent 9.3% of the sample.

Without any cell sorting, total RNA and DNA were extracted together from around 18-30 mg of bulk tissue using the AllPrep DNA/RNA mini kit. Surgical resection was performed in China between November 2015 and 2016 on several patients with histopathologically diagnosed primary liver carcinoma. Patients had chronic HBV infection and were treatment-naive at sampling. Five spatially separated regions were sampled per tumor: superior, inferior, left-lateral and right-lateral poles, plus the tumor centre. Histological examination found more than 80% viable tumor cells in every tumor sample. Each fresh piece of tumor and adjacent tissue was cut in two, with one half stored in RNAlater at -80 degrees C and the other half sent for histology.

Input material: liver tumor tissue from sampling region 1. This sample's cell subset or site label indicates: tumor region T1, superior pole. The chain couples TRBV12-3 or TRBV12-4 to TRBJ2-1; TRBD2 fits 14 bases in the junction. This TCR was sampled from a woman aged 60-75 years with primary liver carcinoma and hepatitis B virus infection. The DNA sequence reads TGTGCCAGCAGGGGAGGGACTAGCGGGAGTTCCTACAATGAGCAGTTCTTC. It translates to CASRGGTSGSSYNEQFF.